This TCR beta chain is from a study of cytomegalovirus exposure and HLA in healthy donors. General study results and limits: As a later analysis revealed, most CMV-associated TCR beta chains appeared HLA-restricted.

Amplification used 60 Vbeta primers and 13 Jbeta primers. Measured with immunoSEQ multiplex PCR; TCRdb has only the in-frame clones, and not every one. Among 50,000 or so clones listed, around three quarters were seen once. V gave up 4 bases and J gave up 3 bases, with 10 bases separating them. In germline, CDR1 is MNHNS, CDR2 SASEGT. CDR3 length: 13 residues. A note on this clone: Its cognate antigen is unknown.

The chain employs TRBV6-1 and TRBJ2-7; D gene ambiguous. Sequencing was performed on PBMCs. This receptor was identified in a young man in good health and CMV-seronegative. The CDR3 loop reads CASSVISGYEQYF. CDR3 DNA: TGTGCCAGCAGTGTCATTAGTGGCTACGAGCAGTACTTC.